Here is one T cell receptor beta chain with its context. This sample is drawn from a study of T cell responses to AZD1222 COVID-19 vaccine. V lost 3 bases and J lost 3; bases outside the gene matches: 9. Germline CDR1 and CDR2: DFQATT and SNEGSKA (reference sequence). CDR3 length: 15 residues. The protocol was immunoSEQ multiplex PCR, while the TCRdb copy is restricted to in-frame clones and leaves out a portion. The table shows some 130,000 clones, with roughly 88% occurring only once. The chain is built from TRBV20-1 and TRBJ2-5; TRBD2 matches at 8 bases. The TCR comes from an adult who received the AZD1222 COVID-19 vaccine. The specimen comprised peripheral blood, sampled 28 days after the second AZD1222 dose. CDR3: CSASWLGLVEETQYF. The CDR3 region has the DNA TGCAGTGCTAGTTGGTTGGGACTAGTGGAAGAGACCCAGTACTTC.